Listed here is a single T cell receptor beta chain. Being one base from a much bigger clone, this may be a read error. This specimen comes from a study of kidney transplant recipient with SARS-CoV-2 infection. Per the germline V gene, CDR1 is LNHDA and CDR2 is SQIVND (reference sequence). CDR3 size: 14 residues. TCRdb reprocessed the reads via MiXCR and lists one record per CDR3 protein. The table has approximately 250,000 distinct CDR3 sequences, less than 35% seen once. The sequenced sample was a blood sample, obtained at baseline and on day 111 from a kidney transplant recipient. The rearrangement joins TRBV19 to TRBJ1-1; D is uncertain. This clonotype was obtained from a male patient in his thirties who had COVID-19 and was a kidney transplant recipient. Some T cells may have originated in the graft donor. The CDR3 nucleotides are TGTGCCAGTAATATAGGGAAGGGGAACACTGAAGCTTTCTTT. The encoded protein is CASNIGKGNTEAFF.